Below, 28 T cell receptor beta chains from the same sample are listed, as sequenced in a study of blood T cell repertoires in COVID-19. Generated by immunoSEQ multiplex PCR, the TCRdb table keeps only in-frame clones and is missing some. The data hold 250,000 to 300,000 clones, with approximately 90% observed a single time. The source material was peripheral blood. The receptors shown here come from a woman aged 25 to 45 with COVID-19, enrolled during active disease.

The chain carries TRBV6-6 and TRBJ1-2; TRBD1 is a possible D gene (5 bases). The CDR3 loop spans 15 amino acids. CDR1 and CDR2 (germline): MNHNY, SVGAGI (reference sequence). Trimming took 2 bases from V and 6 from J, leaving 16 bases between them. The CDR3 sequence: CASSYAEMGGDGYTF. The CDR3, as DNA: TGTGCCAGCAGTTACGCAGAAATGGGGGGGGATGGCTACACCTTC.

The chain recombines TRBV5-1 with TRBJ1-4; 10 bases match TRBD1. The CDR3 length is 15 residues. Germline values: CDR1 SGHRS, CDR2 YFSETQ. V dropped 4 bases and J dropped 8; count of bases not matched to a gene: 8. DNA for the CDR3: TGCGCCAGCAGCGGCACCGGGACAGGGGAAGAAAAACTGTTTTTT. Residues: CASSGTGTGEEKLFF.

This rearrangement joins TRBV5-1 to TRBJ2-1; TRBD2 aligns across 8 bases. V was pared by 0 bases and J by 2 bases, with 4 bases of the junction left unmatched. The CDR3 totals 16 residues. CDR1 and CDR2 (germline): SGHRS, YFSETQ. CDR3 residues: CASSLGLLAAYNEQFF. The CDR3 DNA is TGCGCCAGCAGCTTGGGCTTACTAGCGGCCTACAATGAGCAGTTCTTC.

V is TRBV5-1 and J is TRBJ1-6; D gene unclear. Trimming left V 2 bases short and J 9 bases short, with 12 bases between. Germline CDR1 reads SGHRS; CDR2 reads YFSETQ. The CDR3 is made up of 14 amino acids. The CDR3 region is CASSFEGLVSPLHF. The CDR3 nucleotides read TGCGCCAGCAGCTTTGAGGGCTTGGTTTCACCCCTCCACTTT. Full variable domain (remainder filled in from reference TRBV5-1 and TRBJ1-6): KAGVTQTPRYLIKTRGQQVTLSCSPISGHRSVSWYQQTPGQGLQFLFEYFSETQRNKGNFPGRFSGRQFSNSRSEMNVSTLELGDSALYLCASSFEGLVSPLHFGNGTRLTVT.

V and J are TRBV29-1 and TRBJ2-1, with TRBD2 matching over 7 bases. The CDR3 is made up of 14 amino acids. Germline V gives CDR1 SQVTM, CDR2 ANQGSEA. With 1 base clipped from V and 0 bases from J, the junction kept 0 bases outside the gene matches. The chain's CDR3 is CSVEASGSYNEQFF. The CDR3 DNA is TGCAGCGTTGAAGCTAGCGGCTCCTACAATGAGCAGTTCTTC.

The genes are TRBV10-3 and TRBJ1-5; TRBD1 matches 8 bases. The CDR3 loop spans 15 amino acids. Germline trimming cut 0 bases from V and 6 bases from J; bases unmatched to any gene: 4. CDR1 is ENHRY and CDR2 is SYGVKD in the germline V gene. The CDR3 protein is CAISESTGEGQPQHF. CDR3 in DNA: TGTGCCATCAGTGAGTCGACAGGGGAAGGTCAGCCCCAGCATTTT.

CDR3 coding DNA: TGTGCCAGCAGACAACAGGGGGCGAACACTGAAGCTTTCTTT. Amino acids: CASRQQGANTEAFF. The chain employs TRBV3-1 (or the pseudogene TRBV3-2) and TRBJ1-1, with 9 nucleotides matching TRBD1. Germline V gives CDR1 LGHDT, CDR2 YNNKEL (reference sequence). Trimming removed 6 bases from V and 1 base from J; junction bases left unmatched: 3. This CDR3 is 14 amino acids long.

This rearrangement joins TRBV4-2 to TRBJ2-5, with D perhaps matching TRBD2 (6 bases). Germline assignment: CDR1 LGHNA and CDR2 YNFKEQ. CDR3 length: 16 amino acids. Deletions cut 0 bases from V and 2 bases from J, with 13 bases between. The CDR3 reads CASSQDIGSTQETQYF. The CDR3 nucleotides are TGTGCCAGCAGCCAAGATATCGGGAGTACTCAAGAGACCCAGTACTTC.

V usage is TRBV2 and J usage is TRBJ1-2, with unresolved D. This CDR3 region has 16 residues. From germline, CDR1 is SNHLY and CDR2 FYNNEI. Trimming took 2 bases from V and 5 from J, leaving 18 bases between them. The CDR3 DNA reads TGTGCCAGCAGTGAAAGTGGCGCCTTGGGAGGGTATGGCTACACCTTC. Translating gives CASSESGALGGYGYTF.

This chain joins TRBV10-2 and TRBJ1-4, with 7 bases that match TRBD1. Per germline, CDR1 WSHSY and CDR2 SAAADI. CDR3 size: 16 residues. The V gene end was trimmed by 6 bases and the J gene end by 5 bases; junction bases not matched to a gene: 12. CDR3 loop: CASRKEPGQLNEKLFF. CDR3 in DNA: TGCGCCAGCAGGAAAGAACCGGGACAGTTAAATGAAAAACTGTTTTTT.

The chain joins TRBV10-3 to TRBJ2-7; 8 nucleotides align to TRBD2. The CDR3 has 14 residues. CDR1 is ENHRY and CDR2 is SYGVKD in the germline V gene. V dropped 2 bases and J dropped 0; count of bases not matched to a gene: 0. CDR3 region: CAISETSGSYEQYF. The CDR3 DNA sequence: TGTGCCATCAGTGAGACTAGCGGCTCCTACGAGCAGTACTTC.

V gene TRBV24-1 combines with J gene TRBJ2-2; TRBD1 is a possible D gene (6 bases). The CDR3 runs 19 residues. Germline values: CDR1 KGHDR, CDR2 SFDVKD. V dropped 0 bases and J dropped 3 bases, with 19 bases sitting between them. The CDR3 protein is CATSDLNGQIDFDTGELFF. CDR3 nucleotide sequence: TGTGCCACCAGTGATTTGAATGGACAGATCGATTTCGACACCGGGGAGCTGTTTTTT.

A remark on this clone: At one end the junction does not follow the germline gene, possibly because of a read error. J is TRBJ1-4 and V is TRBV28, with TRBD1 as a possible D gene (6 bases). CDR1 and CDR2 from the germline V gene are MDHEN and SYDVKM. This CDR3 comprises 15 residues. The CDR3 DNA sequence: TGTGCCAGCAGTCCGAACAAACAGGGTCCCATTTTGCCATCTTTT. Amino acid sequence: CASSPNKQGPILPSF.

V usage is TRBV4-1 and J usage is TRBJ2-7; 10 bases are a match to TRBD2. Germline V gene sequence: CDR1 MGHRA, CDR2 YSYEKL. The CDR3 is made up of 16 amino acids. J gave up 0 bases and V 0 bases, and 2 bases lay outside the gene matches. The CDR3 spells CASSQDLAGDSYEQYF. The CDR3 region has the DNA TGCGCCAGCAGCCAAGATCTAGCGGGAGACTCCTACGAGCAGTACTTC.

CDR3 sequence: CAWSVRNYGYTF. In nucleotides, the CDR3 is TGTGCCTGGAGTGTTCGTAACTATGGCTACACCTTC. V gene TRBV30 combines with J gene TRBJ1-2; no definite D call. The CDR3 has 12 residues. Germline CDR1 and CDR2: GTSNPN and SVGIG (reference sequence). V lost 0 bases to trimming and J lost 1 base, with 3 bases between them.

V and J are TRBV3-1 (or the pseudogene TRBV3-2) and TRBJ2-2; 14 bases align to TRBD2. V was clipped by 0 bases and J by 5 bases; unmatched bases: 8. Germline CDR1 and CDR2: LGHDT and YNNKEL (reference sequence). The CDR3 contains 19 residues. The CDR3 DNA follows: TGTGCCAGCAGCCAAGATAACAGACTAGCGGGAGGGGATACCGGGGAGCTGTTTTTT. As protein: CASSQDNRLAGGDTGELFF.

This chain connects TRBV2 to TRBJ1-6; TRBD1 is a possible D gene (6 bases). Trimming took 4 bases from V and 10 from J, leaving 14 bases between them. The CDR3 length is 14 residues. CDR1 is SNHLY, CDR2 FYNNEI, per germline. CDR3 loop: CASSGQALGSPLHF. The CDR3 DNA reads as TGTGCCAGCAGTGGACAGGCCTTGGGGTCACCCCTCCACTTT.

The V gene is TRBV30, the J gene TRBJ1-6, with a possible D match to TRBD1 (5 bases). Trimming left V 2 bases short and J 10 bases short, with 15 bases between. The CDR3 runs 14 residues. CDR1 GTSNPN and CDR2 SVGIG come from the germline V gene (reference sequence). The CDR3 sequence is CAWSHGTGVSPLHF. As DNA, the CDR3 is TGTGCCTGGAGTCACGGGACGGGAGTCTCACCCCTCCACTTT.

This clone was seen just once. The genes are TRBV3-1 (or the pseudogene TRBV3-2) and TRBJ2-1; TRBD2 is a possible D gene (6 bases). This CDR3 contains 15 residues. The V gene lost 0 bases and the J gene lost 6 bases, with 12 bases spanning the gap. Germline CDR1 reads LGHDT; CDR2 reads YNNKEL (reference sequence). The chain's CDR3 is CASSQEIAVFNEQFF. DNA for the CDR3: TGTGCCAGCAGCCAAGAAATAGCGGTCTTCAATGAGCAGTTCTTC.

The chain links TRBV12-5 to TRBJ1-1, with 8 bases identical to TRBD1. Germline-derived CDR1 and CDR2 are LGHNT and FRNRAP. After removal of 0 bases from V and 5 bases from J, the junction contained 11 bases not matched to a gene. This CDR3 comprises 17 residues. CDR3 in DNA: TGTGCTAGTGGTTTGGTTACCTTGACAGGGGAGGGTACTGAAGCTTTCTTT. Protein: CASGLVTLTGEGTEAFF.

The chain joins TRBV27 to TRBJ2-7; the D gene is possibly TRBD1 (6 bases). V lost 1 base and J lost 2, with 9 bases in between. Germline assignment: CDR1 MNHEY and CDR2 SMNVEV (reference sequence). The CDR3 totals 14 residues. The CDR3 DNA reads as TGTGCCAGCAGTTTATACGACAGGCCCTACGAGCAGTACTTC. The encoded protein is CASSLYDRPYEQYF.

The chain links TRBV30 to TRBJ2-2, with 7 bases fitting TRBD2. After removal of 2 bases from V and 8 bases from J, the junction contained 5 bases not matched to a gene. There are 13 residues in the CDR3. The germline V gene encodes CDR1 GTSNPN and CDR2 SVGIG (reference sequence). CDR3 nucleotide sequence: TGTGCCTGGAGTCTACGAGCGGGAGGGGAGCTGTTTTTT. It specifies CAWSLRAGGELFF.

This chain joins TRBV15 and TRBJ1-6; possible D gene TRBD1, 6 bases. Germline CDR1 and CDR2: LNHNV and YYDKDF (reference sequence). The CDR3 has 16 amino acids. V lost 0 bases and J 9 bases, leaving 15 bases between the germline ends. The CDR3 protein is CATSRDRDISSSPLHF. The CDR3 bases are TGTGCCACCAGCAGAGATCGGGACATAAGTAGTTCACCCCTCCACTTT.

The chain is built from TRBV6-1 and TRBJ1-4; 11 nucleotides agree with TRBD1. The CDR3 has 19 residues. The ends lost 0 bases at V and 2 bases at J; junction bases unmatched: 8. Germline assignment: CDR1 MNHNS and CDR2 SASEGT. CDR3 nucleotide sequence: TGTGCCAGCAGTGAAGCTTGGACAGGGGGCGCAGGGACTAATGAAAAACTGTTTTTT. It translates to CASSEAWTGGAGTNEKLFF.

The chain has TRBV7-9 and TRBJ2-5; tentative D call: TRBD1 (6 bases). Trimming took 1 base from V and 2 from J, leaving 11 bases between them. Germline lookup yields CDR1 SEHNR and CDR2 FQNEAQ (reference sequence). The CDR3 is 15 residues long. As DNA, the CDR3 is TGTGCCAGCAGCTTAGTGGGGGCGGAACAAGAGACCCAGTACTTC. Amino acid sequence: CASSLVGAEQETQYF.

The chain has TRBV6-6 and TRBJ1-4, with D perhaps TRBD1 (5 bases). The V and J ends lost 6 bases and 6 bases respectively, with 14 bases between them. CDR3 size: 14 residues. Germline V gene sequence: CDR1 MNHNY, CDR2 SVGAGI (reference sequence). The CDR3 loop reads CASSPGGSDEKLFF. The CDR3 coding sequence is TGTGCCAGCAGCCCGGGGGGGTCGGATGAAAAACTGTTTTTT.

This clone was counted once. This sequence joins TRBV18 and TRBJ2-7; a possible D gene is TRBD2 (6 bases). Between the trimmed V and J ends, which lost 5 bases and 3 bases, there was a span of 17 bases. This CDR3 spans 15 amino acids. Germline V CDR1 and CDR2: KGHSH, LQKENI. CDR3 coding DNA: TGTGCCAGCTCATCAAGTCGGGAGCGGAGCTACGAGCAGTACTTC. This sequence encodes CASSSSRERSYEQYF.

The chain carries TRBV28 and TRBJ2-1; TRBD1 aligns across 9 bases. This CDR3 region has 17 residues. V trimming: 6 bases; J trimming: 6 bases; junction bases outside the gene matches: 15. CDR1 and CDR2 from the germline V gene are MDHEN and SYDVKM. This CDR3 reads CASRIPGQGVVFNEQFF. The CDR3 coding sequence is TGTGCCAGCAGAATTCCGGGACAGGGAGTAGTTTTCAATGAGCAGTTCTTC. The entire variable domain, with the rest obtained from reference TRBV28 and TRBJ2-1, is as follows: DVKVTQSSRYLVKRTGEKVFLECVQDMDHENMFWYRQDPGLGLRLIYFSYDVKMKEKGDIPEGYSVSREKKERFSLILESASTNQTSMYLCASRIPGQGVVFNEQFFGPGTRLTVL.